What follows are 22 T cell receptor beta chains derived from one specimen sequenced in a study of blood T cell repertoires in COVID-19. Measured with immunoSEQ multiplex PCR; TCRdb has only the in-frame clones, and not every one. The sample has under 250,000 clones, approximately 84% seen once. Sequenced: peripheral blood. The receptors come from a woman aged 45-65 years with active or convalescent COVID-19.

This chain connects TRBV27 to TRBJ2-3; 10 bases are a match to TRBD2. Per germline, CDR1 MNHEY and CDR2 SMNVEV (reference sequence). The V gene end was trimmed by 6 bases and the J gene end by 2 bases; junction bases not matched to a gene: 5. The CDR3 extends over 15 amino acids. CDR3 sequence (DNA): TGTGCCAGCAGGTGGACTAGCGGCGACACAGATACGCAGTATTTT. It encodes CASRWTSGDTDTQYF.

The rearrangement links TRBV11-2 to TRBJ2-1, with 10 bases identical to TRBD2. V shed 5 bases and J 4 bases; nucleotides not matched to a gene: 11. The CDR3 is made up of 17 amino acids. Germline V gene data show CDR1 as SGHAT and CDR2 as FQNNGV. The CDR3 coding sequence is TGTGCCAGCAGCCGGCGGGGGGCTAGCGGGGGTTACAATGAGCAGTTCTTC. Amino acids: CASSRRGASGGYNEQFF.

The chain uses TRBV6-1 and TRBJ2-3; 10 nucleotides align to TRBD2. V dropped 3 bases and J dropped 3; count of bases not matched to a gene: 3. CDR3 length equals 15 residues. The germline V gene has CDR1 MNHNS and CDR2 SASEGT. CDR3 amino acids: CASSELAGETDTQYF. The DNA for the CDR3 is TGTGCCAGCAGTGAGCTAGCGGGAGAAACAGATACGCAGTATTTT.

This chain links TRBV7-6 with TRBJ1-6; weak D call: TRBD1 (5 bases). Germline lookup yields CDR1 SGHVS and CDR2 FNYEAQ. This CDR3 contains 15 residues. Trimming removed 6 bases from V and 10 bases from J, with 19 bases in between. For the CDR3, the DNA is TGTGCCAGCAGTCGAATTTTCGGCAGGGCCTCACCCCTCCACTTT. It specifies CASSRIFGRASPLHF.

This clone was recorded once. The chain carries TRBV29-1 and TRBJ2-7; tentative D call: TRBD1 (6 bases). V lost 1 base and J 6 bases, leaving 7 bases between the germline ends. Germline V gene sequence: CDR1 SQVTM, CDR2 ANQGSEA. CDR3 length: 11 residues. CDR3 loop: CSVEVGAEQYF. The DNA of the CDR3 is TGCAGCGTTGAAGTGGGGGCCGAGCAGTACTTC.

This clone was detected only a few times. This chain uses TRBV7-2 with TRBJ1-2; TRBD1 aligns across 8 bases. Trimming cost V 5 bases and J 8 bases; bases outside gene matches: 16. The germline gives CDR1 SGHTA, CDR2 FQGNSA. This CDR3 comprises 16 residues. CDR3 sequence (DNA): TGTGCCAGCAGCCCTTCGACAGGGGTGGTGAGTCGGGGCTACACCTTC. Amino acids: CASSPSTGVVSRGYTF.

V is TRBV9 and J is TRBJ2-3, with D maybe TRBD2 (5 bases). V shed 3 bases and J shed 5 bases, with 19 bases lying between them. Looked up from germline, CDR1 is SGDLS and CDR2 is YYNGEE. This CDR3 has 16 amino acids. Written as DNA, the CDR3 is TGTGCCAGCAGCGCCACAACGGCGGGTGGGGAAGATACGCAGTATTTT. It specifies CASSATTAGGEDTQYF.

This chain connects TRBV6-4 to TRBJ2-3; 9 nucleotides line up with TRBD1. The CDR3 runs to 15 residues. CDR1 and CDR2 from the germline V gene are MRHNA and SNTAGT. V dropped 5 bases and J dropped 3; count of bases not matched to a gene: 6. The CDR3 sequence is CASSIRDRVTDTQYF. The DNA for the CDR3 is TGTGCCAGCAGTATCCGGGACAGGGTAACAGATACGCAGTATTTT.

The rearrangement uses TRBV9 and TRBJ2-3, with TRBD1 matching over 8 bases. The CDR3 covers 20 residues. In germline, CDR1 is SGDLS, CDR2 YYNGEE. The ends lost 3 bases at V and 2 bases at J; junction bases unmatched: 20. CDR3 nucleotide sequence: TGTGCCAGCAGCGGAAAAGGGGCAGGGGGCGCCTCGCGGACCACAGATACGCAGTATTTT. Its protein product is CASSGKGAGGASRTTDTQYF.

This chain joins TRBV5-1 and TRBJ1-2; 9 bases line up with TRBD1. The CDR3 spans 15 residues. CDR1 and CDR2 (germline): SGHRS, YFSETQ. Losses at the gene ends were 4 bases for V and 1 base for J; bases not matched to a gene: 5. The CDR3 DNA sequence: TGCGCCAGCAGCCGCGGACAGGGGCATAACTATGGCTACACCTTC. Amino acid sequence: CASSRGQGHNYGYTF.

The sample holds a few counts of this clone. The gene calls are TRBV11-3 and TRBJ2-2; TRBD1 is a possible D gene (6 bases). V was trimmed by 5 bases and J by 1 base, leaving 14 bases between them. Germline CDR1 reads SGHNT; CDR2 reads YENEEA. The length of the CDR3 is 16 residues. The CDR3 loop is CASSPRQGWNTGELFF. The CDR3 nucleotides are TGTGCCAGCAGCCCACGTCAGGGGTGGAACACCGGGGAGCTGTTTTTT.

The chain employs TRBV29-1 and TRBJ2-1; 11 bases line up with TRBD2. CDR1 and CDR2 (germline): SQVTM, ANQGSEA. The CDR3 runs to 15 residues. The trim removed 4 bases at V and 10 bases at J, leaving 12 bases unmatched. The CDR3 sequence: CSVVFVSGGAGEQFF. CDR3 nucleotides: TGCAGCGTTGTTTTTGTTAGCGGGGGGGCAGGAGAGCAGTTCTTC.

The J gene is TRBJ1-1, the V gene TRBV5-1, with 9 bases aligning to TRBD1. Germline V CDR1 and CDR2: SGHRS, YFSETQ. Trimming took 4 bases from V and 1 from J; bases not matched to a gene: 11. This CDR3 is 17 amino acids long. The CDR3, as DNA: TGCGCCAGCAGCGTTTTTCCACAGGGGGCTGCGAACACTGAAGCTTTCTTT. The encoded protein is CASSVFPQGAANTEAFF.

The rearrangement uses TRBV19 and TRBJ1-5, with TRBD1 matching over 8 bases. V gave up 7 bases and J gave up 2 bases; unmatched junction bases: 13. The CDR3 is made up of 17 amino acids. CDR1 is LNHDA, CDR2 SQIVND, per germline (reference sequence). CDR3 sequence reads: CASTLDRALFGNQPQHF. The CDR3 DNA is TGTGCCAGTACCCTGGACAGGGCCCTTTTTGGCAATCAGCCCCAGCATTTT.

This clone has only a few counts. The chain joins TRBV18 to TRBJ1-1; 8 bases are shared with TRBD1. Per germline, CDR1 KGHSH and CDR2 LQKENI. J was trimmed by 3 bases and V by 3 bases; bases with no gene match: 9. This CDR3 contains 16 residues. This chain's CDR3 is CASSPRTGLSDTEAFF. The CDR3 DNA reads as TGTGCCAGCTCACCCCGGACAGGGCTGAGCGACACTGAAGCTTTCTTT.

V usage is TRBV6-5 and J usage is TRBJ1-1, with 7 bases matching TRBD1. The J segment lost 1 base and the V segment lost 2 bases, leaving 4 bases of the junction unmatched. CDR1 MNHEY and CDR2 SVGAGI come from the germline V gene. The CDR3 sequence is 15 residues long. CDR3 sequence reads: CASSYKGTENTEAFF. CDR3 bases: TGTGCCAGCAGTTACAAGGGGACAGAGAACACTGAAGCTTTCTTT.

This clone was counted between two and nine times. V usage is TRBV6-5 and J usage is TRBJ1-5; 7 bases match TRBD1. There are 15 residues in the CDR3. The trim removed 7 bases at V and 3 bases at J, leaving 9 bases unmatched. In germline, CDR1 is MNHEY, CDR2 SVGAGI. CDR3 amino acids: CASISTGLNNQPQHF. The DNA of the CDR3 is TGTGCCAGCATCTCGACAGGGTTGAACAATCAGCCCCAGCATTTT.

The chain recombines TRBV18 with TRBJ2-1; possibly TRBD1 for D (5 bases). The germline V gene has CDR1 KGHSH and CDR2 LQKENI. The CDR3 consists of 15 residues. Trimming left V 3 bases short and J 0 bases short, with 9 bases between. The CDR3 DNA sequence: TGTGCCAGCTCACCTGGCGACAGCTCCTACAATGAGCAGTTCTTC. Residues: CASSPGDSSYNEQFF.

The chain employs TRBV27 and TRBJ2-2; D might be TRBD1 (6 bases). This CDR3 contains 15 residues. Germline V gene sequence: CDR1 MNHEY, CDR2 SMNVEV (reference sequence). Trimming removed 5 bases from V and 8 bases from J, with 18 bases in between. The CDR3 sequence is CASSGNRETVGELFF. The CDR3 DNA reads TGTGCCAGCAGTGGTAACAGGGAGACGGTAGGGGAGCTGTTTTTT.

V is TRBV6-5 and J is TRBJ1-1; the D is unclear. Per germline, CDR1 MNHEY and CDR2 SVGAGI. Trimming took 5 bases from V and 1 from J, leaving 11 bases between them. The CDR3 consists of 14 residues. This chain's CDR3 is CASSTRRANTEAFF. CDR3 nucleotides: TGTGCCAGCAGTACGAGGAGGGCGAACACTGAAGCTTTCTTT.

This clone was observed once. The gene calls are TRBV6-5 and TRBJ2-7; TRBD1 agrees at 8 bases. V lost 4 bases to trimming and J lost 2 bases; unmatched junction nucleotides: 7. Germline V CDR1 and CDR2: MNHEY, SVGAGI. The CDR3 loop spans 15 amino acids. CDR3: CASSSTGTGTYEQYF. CDR3 in DNA: TGTGCCAGCAGTTCAACCGGGACAGGAACCTACGAGCAGTACTTC.

The CDR3 region has the DNA TGTGCCAGCAGTGAAGCCCCGACAGGAAACAGCATTCAGTACTTC. Encoded protein: CASSEAPTGNSIQYF. The chain joins TRBV2 to TRBJ2-4; tentative D call: TRBD1 (6 bases). The length of the CDR3 is 15 residues. V was clipped by 0 bases and J by 9 bases, with 15 bases between them. The germline gives CDR1 SNHLY, CDR2 FYNNEI. The variable domain in full, with the rest retrieved from reference TRBV2 and TRBJ2-4, is EPEVTQTPSHQVTQMGQEVILRCVPISNHLYFYWYRQILGQKVEFLVSFYNNEISEKSEIFDDQFSVERPDGSNFTLKIRSTKLEDSAMYFCASSEAPTGNSIQYFGAGTRLSVL.